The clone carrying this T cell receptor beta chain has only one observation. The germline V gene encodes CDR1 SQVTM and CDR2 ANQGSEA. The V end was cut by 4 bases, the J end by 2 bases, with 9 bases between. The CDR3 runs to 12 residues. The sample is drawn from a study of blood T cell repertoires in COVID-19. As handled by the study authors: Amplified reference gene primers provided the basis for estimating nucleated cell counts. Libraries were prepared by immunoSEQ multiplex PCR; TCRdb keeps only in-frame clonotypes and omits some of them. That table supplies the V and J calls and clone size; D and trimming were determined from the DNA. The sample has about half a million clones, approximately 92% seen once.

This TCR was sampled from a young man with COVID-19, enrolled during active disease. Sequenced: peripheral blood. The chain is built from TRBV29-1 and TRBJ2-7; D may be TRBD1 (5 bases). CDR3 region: CSVGGAAYEQYF. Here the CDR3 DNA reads TGCAGCGTTGGGGGCGCCGCCTACGAGCAGTACTTC.